Given below is one T cell receptor beta chain in context. Its antigen is currently unknown. The entry originates in a study of cytomegalovirus exposure and HLA in healthy donors. Study-wide results and limits: One variant, a missense change in DCLRE1C, was linked in a later analysis to TCR beta V- and J-gene trimming. The authors considered a cluster of highly shared sequence variants likely to be a sequencing artifact.

V trimming: 6 bases; J trimming: 4 bases; junction bases outside the gene matches: 4. The germline V gene has CDR1 MNHNY and CDR2 SVGAGI (reference sequence). The CDR3 has 13 residues. Primers: 60 Vbeta forward and 13 Jbeta reverse. Produced via immunoSEQ multiplex PCR; TCRdb's table is partial and in-frame only. The sample's table shows 130,000 to 150,000 clones. This sequence originates from a male donor in good health and CMV-seronegative. Sequencing was carried out using PBMCs. This sequence joins TRBV6-6 and TRBJ1-2; 8 bases are a match to TRBD1. CDR3 sequence: CASSFGQGYGYTF. The CDR3 DNA reads as TGTGCCAGCAGCTTCGGACAGGGCTATGGCTACACCTTC.